This T cell receptor beta chain was sequenced in a study of Ad26.COV2.S vaccination and SARS-CoV-2 variants. Assay used: immunoSEQ multiplex PCR; TCRdb lists only in-frame clones, some missing. This table holds around 45,000 clones, roughly 83% found once. Study conclusions and caveats: Whether participants received vaccine or placebo, their non-spike TCR breadth was similar. Spike-specific TCR breadth in vaccine recipients exceeded that seen in placebo recipients.

About this clone itself: Its antigen is unknown.

This sample comprised peripheral blood, obtained after recovery from COVID-19. This sequence originates from a human donor who had recovered from COVID-19.

DNA of the CDR3: TGTGCCAGCAGCCTAGGGGGACACTCTGGAAACACCATATATTTT. Its protein is CASSLGGHSGNTIYF. The chain joins TRBV5-8 to TRBJ1-3; D is perhaps TRBD1 (6 bases). CDR3 size: 15 residues. Per the germline V gene, CDR1 is SGHTS and CDR2 is YDEGEE. V was pared by 4 bases and J by 0 bases, with 11 bases between. The whole variable domain, filled in from reference TRBV5-8 and TRBJ1-3, reads EAGVTQSPTHLIKTRGQQATLRCSPISGHTSVYWYQQALGLGLQFLLWYDEGEERNRGNFPPRFSGRQFPNYSSELNVNALELEDSALYLCASSLGGHSGNTIYFGEGSWLTVV.